Shown below are 24 T cell receptor beta chains from a single sample sequenced in a study of spatial heterogeneity in lung cancer. Time point described: sample taken at primary tumor resection. Material for sequencing was whole RNA from tumor, nontumor lung or frozen PBMC, left unsorted. Each CDR3 protein is one row after TCRdb ran MiXCR on the 5' RACE reads. Here the sample spans tens of thousands of distinct CDR3 sequences, around 5.5% being singletons. This material consisted of PBMCs, taken at surgery. These receptors originate from a female donor with early-stage non-small cell lung cancer.

This clonotype was seen repeatedly, ten times or more. The V gene is TRBV7-2, the J gene TRBJ2-2; the D is unclear. Germline CDR1 SGHTA, CDR2 FQGNSA. The CDR3 has 15 amino acids. With 5 bases removed from V and 3 bases from J, the gap between germline ends came to 13 bases. CDR3 sequence reads: CASSLSAMHTGELFF. The CDR3 DNA reads TGTGCCAGCAGCCTATCGGCCATGCACACCGGGGAGCTGTTTTTT.

This clonotype has ten or more counts. The J gene is TRBJ2-3, the V gene TRBV5-1, with TRBD2 as a possible D gene (5 bases). V shed 0 bases and J shed 4 bases, with 9 bases lying between them. Germline V gene data show CDR1 as SGHRS and CDR2 as YFSETQ. The CDR3 runs 14 residues. The CDR3 region is CASSLEMEADTQYF. DNA of the CDR3: TGCGCCAGCAGCTTGGAAATGGAGGCAGATACGCAGTATTTT.

The sample holds many counts of this clonotype. The V call is TRBV29-1, the J call TRBJ2-5; 9 nucleotides agree with TRBD2. CDR1 is SQVTM, CDR2 ANQGSEA, per germline. V was pared by 7 bases and J by 5 bases, with 5 bases of the junction left unmatched. This CDR3 contains 12 residues. The CDR3 loop reads CSAASGEETQYF. CDR3 DNA: TGCAGCGCAGCTAGCGGGGAGGAGACCCAGTACTTC. The whole variable domain, filled in from reference TRBV29-1 and TRBJ2-5, reads SAVISQKPSRDICQRGTSLTIQCQVDSQVTMMFWYRQQPGQSLTLIATANQGSEATYESGFVIDKFPISRPNLTFSTLTVSNMSPEDSSIYLCSAASGEETQYFGPGTRLLVL.

In its sample, this clonotype was seen many times. The J gene is TRBJ2-3, the V gene TRBV5-1; D possibly uses TRBD1 or TRBD2 (5 bases each). Germline CDR1 SGHRS, CDR2 YFSETQ. The CDR3 has 15 amino acids. The ends were cut back, 5 bases at V and 2 bases at J, with 15 bases in the middle. This CDR3 is CASSTGRGTTDTQYF. CDR3 sequence (DNA): TGCGCCAGCAGTACGGGGCGAGGTACCACAGATACGCAGTATTTT.

The V and J genes are TRBV19 and TRBJ1-5; a weak D match, TRBD1 (6 bases). Trimming took off 1 base at V and 6 bases at J, with 13 bases between the two ends. The germline gives CDR1 LNHDA, CDR2 SQIVND (reference sequence). There are 15 residues in the CDR3. This chain's CDR3 is CASSIALRGAQPQHF. CDR3 DNA: TGTGCCAGTAGTATAGCCCTCCGGGGGGCTCAGCCCCAGCATTTT. Looking up the rest from reference TRBV19 and TRBJ1-5 gives the full variable domain: DGGITQSPKYLFRKEGQNVTLSCEQNLNHDAMYWYRQDPGQGLRLIYYSQIVNDFQKGDIAEGYSVSREKKESFPLTVTSAQKNPTAFYLCASSIALRGAQPQHFGDGTRLSIL.

This clonotype was counted a few times. The chain uses TRBV14 and TRBJ2-1; tentative D call: TRBD1 (5 bases). This CDR3 contains 14 residues. Trimming took 2 bases from V and 3 from J, leaving 8 bases between them. Germline-derived CDR1 and CDR2 are SGHDN and FVKESK. CDR3 DNA sequence: TGTGCCAGCAGCCAAAGGGGTAACTACAATGAGCAGTTCTTC. Translated: CASSQRGNYNEQFF.

This clonotype appeared many times. This chain links TRBV7-2 with TRBJ1-2, with 11 bases identical to TRBD1. Trimming cost V 5 bases and J 6 bases; bases outside gene matches: 8. CDR3 length: 15 residues. CDR1 SGHTA and CDR2 FQGNSA come from the germline V gene. CDR3 protein: CASSGRTGGGHGYTF. The CDR3 DNA is TGTGCCAGCAGCGGCCGGACAGGGGGCGGCCATGGCTACACCTTC.

This clonotype was seen many times. This chain connects TRBV4-3 to TRBJ2-7; no firm D call. Trimming left V 4 bases short and J 2 bases short, with 9 bases between. The CDR3 length is 13 residues. Germline CDR1 reads LGHNA; CDR2 reads YSLEER. CDR3 nucleotide sequence: TGCGCCAGCAGCCGAAATCTAGCCTACGAGCAGTACTTC. This codes for CASSRNLAYEQYF.

This clonotype was counted ten times or more. The chain carries TRBV27 and TRBJ2-7, with no clear D. CDR3 length: 11 amino acids. V lost 8 bases, J lost 7 bases, and 12 bases lay in between. CDR1 and CDR2 from the germline V gene are MNHEY and SMNVEV (reference sequence). The CDR3 coding sequence is TGTGCCAGCGGAGAACCTTGGGAGCAGTACTTC. Translation: CASGEPWEQYF.

This clonotype has ten or more counts. This chain uses TRBV7-2 with TRBJ1-5; 8 bases match TRBD1. Germline V gives CDR1 SGHTA, CDR2 FQGNSA. V lost 5 bases and J lost 6; bases outside the gene matches: 9. The CDR3 has 15 amino acids. The chain's CDR3 is CASSRGQGPFQPQHF. The DNA of the CDR3 is TGTGCCAGCAGCCGCGGACAGGGACCCTTTCAGCCCCAGCATTTT.

This clonotype was counted many times. The V and J genes are TRBV27 and TRBJ2-3; either TRBD1 or TRBD2 may fit D (7 bases each). This CDR3 region has 14 residues. Germline V gene lookup returns CDR1 MNHEY and CDR2 SMNVEV (reference sequence). Trimming took off 3 bases at V and 5 bases at J, with 12 bases between the two ends. The CDR3 DNA sequence: TGTGCCAGCAGTTTTCAGGGGGGGGGAGATACGCAGTATTTT. It specifies CASSFQGGGDTQYF.

The gene calls are TRBV30 and TRBJ2-3, with a weak D call TRBD2 (5 bases). Trimming stripped 6 bases from V and 2 bases from J, with 9 bases between. Germline V lookup: CDR1 GTSNPN, CDR2 SVGIG (reference sequence). The CDR3 is 12 amino acids. CDR3 sequence: CACAGITDTQYF. The CDR3 DNA reads TGTGCCTGTGCCGGGATCACAGATACGCAGTATTTT.

In this sample, this clonotype turned up many times. The V and J genes are TRBV7-9 and TRBJ1-6, with 9 nucleotides matching TRBD1. The CDR3 spans 15 residues. Germline V CDR1 and CDR2: SEHNR, FQNEAQ (reference sequence). J lost 7 bases, V lost 3 bases, and 4 bases had no gene match. CDR3: CASSFAGTGNSPLHF. The CDR3 DNA sequence: TGTGCCAGCAGCTTCGCCGGGACAGGGAATTCACCCCTCCACTTT.

This clonotype has a count of ten or more. This chain links TRBV9 with TRBJ2-7; 9 bases are shared with TRBD1. The J segment lost 2 bases and the V segment lost 4 bases, leaving 10 bases of the junction unmatched. Germline V gene data show CDR1 as SGDLS and CDR2 as YYNGEE. CDR3 length: 16 residues. CDR3 sequence: CASSPNTGTGPYEQYF. The CDR3 DNA reads as TGTGCCAGCAGCCCGAACACCGGGACAGGGCCCTACGAGCAGTACTTC.

Only a few counts were recorded for this clonotype. The chain's CDR3 is CASSLWGTTGNTIYF. The CDR3 DNA sequence: TGTGCCAGCAGCTTGTGGGGGACTACTGGAAACACCATATATTTT. The chain carries TRBV5-5 and TRBJ1-3; D may be TRBD1 (5 bases). CDR3 length equals 15 residues. CDR1 is SGHKS, CDR2 YYEKEE, per germline (reference sequence). Trimming removed 1 base from V and 2 bases from J, with 10 bases in between.

This clonotype was detected many times. The J gene is TRBJ2-3, the V gene TRBV5-4; no reliable D call. The CDR3 loop spans 15 amino acids. V was clipped by 1 base and J by 4 bases, with 13 bases between them. The germline gives CDR1 SGHNT, CDR2 YYREEE (reference sequence). Here the CDR3 reads CASSLYGLWADTQYF. In nucleotides, the CDR3 is TGTGCCAGCAGCTTGTACGGGCTTTGGGCAGATACGCAGTATTTT.

This clonotype came up many times. The chain combines TRBV29-1 with TRBJ2-2, with D possibly matching TRBD1 (7 bases). The CDR3 contains 16 residues. The V end lost 5 bases, the J end lost 5 bases, and 21 bases lay between the germline ends. Germline V gene lookup returns CDR1 SQVTM and CDR2 ANQGSEA. The CDR3 reads CSVQGRGDDLTGELFF. In nucleotides, the CDR3 is TGCAGCGTTCAGGGCAGGGGGGATGATTTGACCGGGGAGCTGTTTTTT.

At least ten counts were recorded for this clonotype. The chain recombines TRBV13 with TRBJ2-7; D not resolved. The CDR3 has 13 amino acids. Germline loops: CDR1 PRHDT, CDR2 FYEKMQ (reference sequence). V was clipped by 5 bases and J by 5 bases, with 13 bases between them. CDR3 in amino acids: CASSLLSQDEQYF. Here the CDR3 DNA reads TGTGCCAGCAGCCTCCTTTCCCAGGACGAGCAGTACTTC.

This clonotype was seen ten or more times. The V call is TRBV7-8, the J call TRBJ2-5; TRBD2 agrees at 12 bases. This CDR3 spans 17 amino acids. V lost 5 bases to trimming and J lost 5 bases; unmatched junction nucleotides: 12. Per germline, CDR1 SGHVS and CDR2 FQNEAQ. The CDR3 protein is CASSLVGGLAGRETQYF. The CDR3 bases are TGTGCCAGCAGCCTCGTCGGCGGACTAGCGGGACGCGAGACCCAGTACTTC.

In its sample, this clonotype was seen many times. V gene TRBV10-3 combines with J gene TRBJ2-1; TRBD1 agrees at 8 bases. The junction had 10 bases not matched to a gene; V was cut back by 2 bases and J by 4 bases. There are 17 residues in the CDR3. The germline V gene encodes CDR1 ENHRY and CDR2 SYGVKD. The CDR3 spells CAISEPRQGSGYNEQFF. The CDR3 DNA reads TGTGCCATCAGTGAGCCGCGACAGGGGTCGGGATACAATGAGCAGTTCTTC.

The table lists this clonotype with many counts. The chain is built from TRBV7-8 and TRBJ2-5, with TRBD2 identical over 11 bases. This CDR3 is built from 16 residues. V was pared by 5 bases and J by 0 bases, with 5 bases of the junction left unmatched. CDR1 SGHVS and CDR2 FQNEAQ come from the germline V gene. The CDR3 bases are TGTGCCAGCAGCCCGCGGACTAGCGGGTACCAAGAGACCCAGTACTTC. Translated: CASSPRTSGYQETQYF.

This clonotype was observed many times. V usage is TRBV2 and J usage is TRBJ1-4, with 7 bases lining up with TRBD1. Germline assignment: CDR1 SNHLY and CDR2 FYNNEI. This CDR3 has 14 amino acids. Unmatched junction bases numbered 9, after V lost 8 bases and J lost 6 bases. The CDR3, as DNA: TGTGCCAGCGGCGGGACAGTAGTCGATGAAAAACTGTTTTTT. The encoded protein is CASGGTVVDEKLFF.

This clonotype was recorded at least ten times. This sequence joins TRBV11-1 and TRBJ2-1; tentatively, D is TRBD1 (6 bases). The germline V gene encodes CDR1 SGHAT and CDR2 FQDESV (reference sequence). This CDR3 has 16 amino acids. Trimming stripped 5 bases from V and 4 bases from J, with 18 bases between. CDR3 DNA: TGTGCCAGCAGCCCTCCGGGACAACCCTTTTACAATGAGCAGTTCTTC. Residues: CASSPPGQPFYNEQFF.

This clonotype was seen many times. The chain combines TRBV20-1 with TRBJ2-1; D is uncertain. CDR3 size: 10 residues. Trimming took 5 bases from V and 8 from J, leaving 7 bases between them. Per germline, CDR1 DFQATT and CDR2 SNEGSKA (reference sequence). The CDR3 region has the DNA TGCAGTGCTGCCGATTATGAGCAGTTCTTC. Translated: CSAADYEQFF.